This T cell receptor (beta chain) was retrieved from a study of cytomegalovirus exposure and HLA in healthy donors. The CDR3 consists of 12 residues. CDR1 MNHEY and CDR2 SMNVEV come from the germline V gene (reference sequence). V shed 6 bases and J shed 4 bases, with 7 bases lying between them. As to this clone: Its antigen is not known.

General study results and limits: When analyzed later, the rates of TCR association showed variation by HLA locus, with DRB1 the most and HLA-C the fewest.

13 Jbeta primers and 60 Vbeta primers were used for the PCR. The table came from immunoSEQ multiplex PCR; TCRdb's copy has only in-frame clones and leaves some out. The sample shows approximately 210,000 clones, 79% of them seen only once. This TCR was recovered from a woman aged 50 to 65 in good health and CMV-seronegative. The J gene is TRBJ1-5, the V gene TRBV27; possibly TRBD1 for D (5 bases). Material for sequencing was PBMCs. The CDR3 loop reads CASSGGNQPQHF. Here the CDR3 DNA reads TGTGCCAGCAGCGGGGGAAATCAGCCCCAGCATTTT.